A selection of T cell receptor beta chains follows, all from one sample in a study of blood T cell repertoires in COVID-19. This table comes from immunoSEQ multiplex PCR, and its TCRdb copy is limited to in-frame clones, with some not included. The sample contains roughly 160,000 clones, roughly 90% of which appear only once. The sequenced material came from peripheral blood. The receptors derive from a woman in her fifties or sixties who had recovered from COVID-19. CDR3s include the opening cysteine and the closing phenylalanine or tryptophan. Each record gives: J gene, clone size, V gene, D gene, CDR3 DNA, CDR3 protein. The D gene is left open where the match is weak. Only some rows state a clone size, as once, few, many or a class for expanded clones.

j_call: TRBJ2-2; clone_size: .; v_call: TRBV4-1; d_call: TRBD1; cdr3_nt: TGCGCCAGCAGCAAGGGACAGGGGGCAGTCGGGGAGCTGTTTTTT; cdr3_aa: CASSKGQGAVGELFF
j_call: TRBJ2-3; clone_size: .; v_call: TRBV6-5; d_call: TRBD2; cdr3_nt: TGTGCCAGCAGTTACGTACTGACTAGCGAGACAGATACGCAGTATTTT; cdr3_aa: CASSYVLTSETDTQYF
j_call: TRBJ2-3; clone_size: .; v_call: TRBV24-1; d_call: TRBD2; cdr3_nt: TGTGCCACCAGTGAGCCTACTAGCGGGGGGACAGATACGCAGTATTTT; cdr3_aa: CATSEPTSGGTDTQYF
j_call: TRBJ1-1; clone_size: .; v_call: TRBV30; d_call: .; cdr3_nt: TGTGCCTGGAGTCTTCTGGGGGGAGACACTGAAGCTTTCTTT; cdr3_aa: CAWSLLGGDTEAFF
j_call: TRBJ2-5; clone_size: .; v_call: TRBV6-5; d_call: .; cdr3_nt: TGTGCCAGCAGTTACCTGGCTGCCTCGATGGAGACCCAGTACTTC; cdr3_aa: CASSYLAASMETQYF
j_call: TRBJ2-2; clone_size: .; v_call: TRBV4-1; d_call: TRBD1; cdr3_nt: TGCGCCAGCAGCCACGTCCCGGGACAGGGGCGCCCCCGCGGGGAGCTGTTTTTT; cdr3_aa: CASSHVPGQGRPRGELFF
j_call: TRBJ1-2; clone_size: .; v_call: TRBV5-6; d_call: .; cdr3_nt: TGTGCCAGCAGTCCTAGGGCAGGGTACTTTGGCTACACCTTC; cdr3_aa: CASSPRAGYFGYTF
j_call: TRBJ2-1; clone_size: .; v_call: TRBV9; d_call: TRBD1; cdr3_nt: TGTGCCAGCAGCACCCGTCAACAGGGGGATTCTGAGCAGTTCTTC; cdr3_aa: CASSTRQQGDSEQFF
j_call: TRBJ1-4; clone_size: .; v_call: TRBV5-1; d_call: .; cdr3_nt: TGCGCCAGCAGCAACGACCTCGGACAGTTGGAAAAACTGTTTTTT; cdr3_aa: CASSNDLGQLEKLFF
j_call: TRBJ2-3; clone_size: .; v_call: TRBV5-1; d_call: .; cdr3_nt: TGCGCCAGCAGCACGCCCCAGGGTGCAGATACGCAGTATTTT; cdr3_aa: CASSTPQGADTQYF
j_call: TRBJ1-4; clone_size: .; v_call: TRBV5-1; d_call: .; cdr3_nt: TGCGCCAGCAGCTTGGCACTCAGCGGGGAAAAACTGTTTTTT; cdr3_aa: CASSLALSGEKLFF
j_call: TRBJ2-2; clone_size: .; v_call: TRBV9; d_call: TRBD2; cdr3_nt: TGTGCCAGCAGCGTAACTAGCGGCTACACCGGGGAGCTGTTTTTT; cdr3_aa: CASSVTSGYTGELFF
j_call: TRBJ2-7; clone_size: .; v_call: TRBV18; d_call: .; cdr3_nt: TGTGCCAGCTCCCAATCCGTAGCCCCAACCTACGAGCAGTACTTC; cdr3_aa: CASSQSVAPTYEQYF
j_call: TRBJ1-1; clone_size: .; v_call: TRBV7-8; d_call: TRBD1; cdr3_nt: TGTGCCAGCAGCTTAGACTCTGTGGGGGCCACAGGGGGCACTGAAGCTTTCTTT; cdr3_aa: CASSLDSVGATGGTEAFF
j_call: TRBJ2-5; clone_size: few; v_call: TRBV2; d_call: TRBD2; cdr3_nt: TGTGCCAGCAGACCGGGACTAGAGGAAGAGACCCAGTACTTC; cdr3_aa: CASRPGLEEETQYF
j_call: TRBJ2-4; clone_size: .; v_call: TRBV2; d_call: TRBD2; cdr3_nt: TGTGCCAGCAGTGAAATCGGGGGAGGGTACATTCAGTACTTC; cdr3_aa: CASSEIGGGYIQYF
j_call: TRBJ2-1; clone_size: few; v_call: TRBV5-4; d_call: .; cdr3_nt: TGTGCCAGCAGCTGGGGGGGCCCCTACAATGAGCAGTTCTTC; cdr3_aa: CASSWGGPYNEQFF
j_call: TRBJ1-3; clone_size: many; v_call: TRBV7-8; d_call: .; cdr3_nt: TGTGCCAGCAGCTTAGACGGAGGGTTCGGAAACACCATATATTTT; cdr3_aa: CASSLDGGFGNTIYF
j_call: TRBJ2-5; clone_size: once; v_call: TRBV3-1/TRBV3-2; d_call: TRBD2; cdr3_nt: TGTGCCAGCAGCCCCGGGCATGGCGGGGGGAATCAAGAGACCCAGTACTTC; cdr3_aa: CASSPGHGGGNQETQYF
j_call: TRBJ2-7; clone_size: .; v_call: TRBV5-1; d_call: TRBD1; cdr3_nt: TGCGCCAGCAGCATGGGACAGACCTACGAGCAGTACTTC; cdr3_aa: CASSMGQTYEQYF